This T cell receptor (beta chain) originates from a study of shared clonotypes between healthy human individuals. Every subset had its genomic DNA shared out evenly among several immunoSEQ plates. Generated by immunoSEQ multiplex PCR, the TCRdb table keeps only in-frame clones and is missing some. The table lists roughly 2.6 million clones, around 90% of them singletons. Adult donors, all healthy and HIV-negative, had no recent acute infections or vaccinations. The length of the CDR3 is 15 residues. The germline V gene has CDR1 GTSNPN and CDR2 SVGIG (reference sequence). Trimming took 4 bases from V and 5 from J; bases not matched to a gene: 10.

Specimen: naive CD4+ T cells sorted from blood. Noted subset: CD45RA+ positively selected. This receptor was identified in a man in his late teens or twenties in good health. The V and J genes are TRBV30 and TRBJ2-3, with 9 bases aligning to TRBD2. CDR3 nucleotide sequence: TGTGCCTGGACGACTAGCGGTAAACCGGGAGATACGCAGTATTTT. The encoded protein is CAWTTSGKPGDTQYF.